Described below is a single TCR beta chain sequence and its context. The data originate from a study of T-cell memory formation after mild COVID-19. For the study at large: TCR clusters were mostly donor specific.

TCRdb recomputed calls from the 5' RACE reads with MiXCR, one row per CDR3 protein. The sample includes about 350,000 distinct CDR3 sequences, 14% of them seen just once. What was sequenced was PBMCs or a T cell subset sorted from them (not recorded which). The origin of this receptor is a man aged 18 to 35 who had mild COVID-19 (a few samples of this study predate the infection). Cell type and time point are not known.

The CDR3 reads CASSLRGAEYEQYF. Here the CDR3 DNA reads TGTGCCAGCAGCCTCAGAGGGGCTGAATACGAGCAGTACTTC. The J gene is TRBJ2-7, the V gene TRBV6-6; the D gene could be TRBD1 or TRBD2 (5 bases each). The germline V and J ends were trimmed by 6 bases and 4 bases, with 16 bases remaining between them. The germline V gene encodes CDR1 MNHNY and CDR2 SVGAGI (reference sequence). CDR3 size: 14 residues.